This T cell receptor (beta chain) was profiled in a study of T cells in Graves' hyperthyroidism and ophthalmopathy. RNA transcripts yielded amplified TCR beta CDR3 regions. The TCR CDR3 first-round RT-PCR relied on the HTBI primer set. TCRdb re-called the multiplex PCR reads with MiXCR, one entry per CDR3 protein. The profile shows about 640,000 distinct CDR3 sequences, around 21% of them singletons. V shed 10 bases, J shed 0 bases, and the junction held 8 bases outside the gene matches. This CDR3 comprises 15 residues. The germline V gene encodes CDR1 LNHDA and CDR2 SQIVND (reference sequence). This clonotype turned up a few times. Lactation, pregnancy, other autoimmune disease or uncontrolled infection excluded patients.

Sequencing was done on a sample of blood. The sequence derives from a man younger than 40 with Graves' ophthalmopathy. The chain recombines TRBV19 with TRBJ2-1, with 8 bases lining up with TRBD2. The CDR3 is CATALADSSYNEQFF. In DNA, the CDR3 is TGTGCCACCGCACTAGCGGATAGCTCCTACAATGAGCAGTTCTTC.